This entry describes one T cell receptor (beta chain). Its specific antigen is unknown. No much larger clone exists at a distance of one base, and base qualities are not known. The data were taken from a study of cytomegalovirus exposure and HLA in healthy donors (dated by TCRdb to about 2017). At the level of the whole study: An earlier analysis of 587 of the donors reported under 300 Gb of sequence data and around 110 million unique TCR beta sequences obtained from approximately 180 million T cells. On average, 235,054 unique TCR beta nucleotide sequences were sequenced per donor among some 430 genotyped donors of the cohort, with 15% to 20% of those sequences being non-productive. The study aimed to test whether signatures of past pathogen exposure could be identified by cataloging public T cell receptors. All discovery cohort repertoires had been generated using a single sequencing platform. Donor age, sex, ethnicity and CMV serostatus were collected together with the repertoire data. A later genetic analysis took genome-wide SNP genotypes for about 55% of the roughly 670 donors and used that subset as a discovery cohort. The study combined high-throughput TCR immunosequencing, statistical association of individual TCRs with disease status, and machine learning to predict cytomegalovirus infection status. Roughly 300 gigabases of sequencing data and around 80 million unique TCR sequences made up an early release that covered approximately 650 HLA-typed donors. Both class I and class II loci were covered by HLA typing, at four-digit resolution. The number of typed donors differed by locus: about 620-640 for A, B, C, DRB1 and DQB1; about 520 for DQA1; 606 for DPA1; and 400 to 480 for DPB1. Using immunosequencing, the study profiled T cell repertoires from approximately 700 subjects and related those repertoires to cytomegalovirus serostatus. An earlier analysis of some 500 of the donors applied high-throughput TCR beta sequencing to assess whether each TCR beta V gene segment acted as functional or pseudogenic. In addition to the first cohort of roughly 670 subjects, a separate validation cohort of around 110 different subjects was used. Four or five DR-DQ haplotypes were handled as single units for association and clustering, since linkage in the cohort was strong. A later analysis re-examined previously published TCR beta repertoires from several hundred donors and added high-resolution HLA genotyping to investigate patterns of TCR occurrence. In the later analysis, no new phenotypic data were used to find candidate immune exposures; instead, reliance was placed on TCR beta sequences and their occurrence across donors. The genetic ancestry cluster associated with self-reported Caucasian donors included 65% to 90% of the 398 genotyped donors.

Library construction relied on the immunoSEQ multiplex PCR assay. For the multiplex PCR, a mixture combining 60 forward primers for TCR Vbeta segments and 13 reverse primers for TCR Jbeta segments was used. Amplification of the CDR3 region of rearranged TCR beta genes was performed with a multiplex PCR assay on genomic DNA. The amplified TCR beta libraries were sequenced on the Illumina HiSeq System as 87-base-pair reads. The study's processing was this. In a later analysis, about 80 million unique TCR beta chains were counted across the 650 to 700 repertoires, and around 10 million of these chains were shared by at least two donors. Raw reads were error-corrected and collapsed into unique sequences by a nearest-neighbor algorithm in which closely related sequences were merged to remove PCR and sequencing errors. CDR3 sequences were aligned to IMGT reference sequences to assign V, D and J gene segments. For a sequence to be retained, at least a six-nucleotide match to both a V gene segment and a J gene segment was required. A rearrangement was called productive if the CDR3 had no stop codons and remained in frame with V and J, and every other rearrangement was called non-productive. Following IMGT convention, CDR3 was defined as the stretch from the second conserved V-encoded cysteine to the conserved J-encoded phenylalanine. In an earlier analysis of around 600 of the donors, sequences lacking an unambiguous match to a single V gene segment were excluded. An earlier analysis of 587 of the donors called V segments functional above 56.7% productive rearrangements and segregating when the between-donor standard deviation exceeded 5%. A statistical classification framework was built for diagnosing cytomegalovirus status from the catalog of TCR beta chain sequences. V and J gene assignment, in a later analysis, came from comparing TCR nucleotide sequences with IMGT/GENE-DB human TR gene sequences. Using the TCRdist pipeline, a later analysis assigned CDR3 sequences along with most-parsimonious VDJ recombination scenarios. In a later analysis, each TCR beta chain was defined by its CDR3 amino acid sequence together with its V-gene family, and reads lacking a unique V-gene family were excluded. A later analysis removed roughly 590 highly shared, low-generation-probability nucleotide sequences to deal with suspected cross-contamination and a sequencing artifact. For each public chain, a later analysis derived a clonal expansion index from normalized ranks of inferred template counts within each repertoire. In a later analysis, generation probabilities were computed using a VDJ recombination model fitted to out-of-frame rearrangements, and the results were checked against IGoR. In a later analysis, TCR-TCR, TCR-HLA and TCR-CMV co-occurrence was scored with hypergeometric tests, and a repertoire-size bias correction was applied to TCR pairs. To estimate false discovery rates, a later analysis permuted the HLA or CMV assignments 20 times. In a later analysis, co-occurring TCRs were grouped using DBSCAN, with TCRdist sequence similarity added in when clustering inside HLA-allele-positive subsets. Co-occurrence clustering excluded repertoires with fewer than 30,000 or more than 120,000 public chains, plus five with anomalous nucleotide sharing. Held by TCRdb, this immuneACCESS table contains in-frame sequences only and omits some clones. Under half of the omission traces to an unresolved V gene where checked; the cause of the rest is unknown. The DNA gave D and trimming, while V, J and clone size come from that table. The sample profile shows 110,000 to 150,000 clones; around 75% of them were found once. The top ten clonotypes cover more than 6.5% of the sample.

The cohort consisted of 600 to 750 healthy bone marrow donors. At the time of sampling, every cohort member was nominally healthy, though immune exposures that went unrecorded were likely present. The donor tested CMV seronegative, placing the donor among the 300 to 450 seronegative members of the cohort. A peripheral blood sample was collected from each donor, and TCR beta sequencing was performed on peripheral blood mononuclear cells. The Qiagen DNeasy Blood Extraction Kit was used to extract genomic DNA from the blood cell samples. The full study reports these points: A further reported finding was that TCR beta sequences accurately predicted the HLA-A and HLA-B alleles for most subjects in the first cohort. It was suggested by the authors that the approach could potentially be generalized to other disease states and immunological phenotypes. Broadly in line with IMGT annotations, most TCR beta V segments showed up in productive rearrangements about 90% or about 30% of the time in an earlier analysis of some 590 of the donors. In this cohort, only TCR beta chains were sequenced, and detectable features were limited by the absence of alpha or paired-chain data. HLA typing was unavailable for some donors at each locus, so association tests used only the typed subset. Strong co-occurrence of HLA alleles, especially DR and DQ, made assigning TCR associations to individual alleles difficult. In both the original and validation cohorts, the classifier was reported to diagnose cytomegalovirus status with high specificity and sensitivity. Across donors, most TCR sequences were observed very rarely, whereas some public TCRs were present in many individuals. In a later analysis, HLA-associated TCR beta chains showed more clonal expansion and lower generation probabilities than non-associated chains that were equally common. Correlated functional status among segregating V segments might be attributable to linkage disequilibrium, but an unknown experimental factor could not be ruled out. Because counts were too low, about 18 rarely observed V segments, including chromosome 9 orphons, were left out of the earlier analysis of roughly 600 of the donors. V-gene and J-gene trimming of TCR beta chains was associated with a missense DCLRE1C variant in a later genetic analysis, and the association was replicated in an independent cohort. A group of highly shared sequence variants was considered likely to be a technical artifact of the sequencing pipeline. The presence/absence analyses assumed that sequencing depth was roughly uniform across donors, and that assumption may not be true. According to a later analysis, TCR association rates differed among HLA loci, with DRB1 alleles showing the most associated TCRs and HLA-C alleles showing the fewest. In the study, 150 to 200 TCR beta chains were listed as associated with cytomegalovirus. In a later genetic analysis, fewer N-insertions in productive TCRs were reported among donors in an Asian-associated ancestry cluster than the roughly 700-donor mean. Immune exposure information for the cohort was limited to CMV serostatus. At a false discovery rate of 0.05, a later analysis linked some 17,000 TCR beta sequences to specific HLA alleles. According to a later analysis, parvovirus B19, influenza, CMV and Epstein-Barr virus appeared linked to several top co-occurrence clusters. According to a later analysis, most CMV-associated TCR beta chains appeared to be HLA-restricted, and the HLA associations seemed to be driven largely by CMV exposure. Three of the identified cytomegalovirus-associated TCR beta chains were confirmed in vitro to be specific for cytomegalovirus antigens.

The sequence derives from a man aged 25-40 years in good health and CMV-seronegative. Sequenced sample: PBMCs.

CDR3 protein: CASSEWDRDYEQYF. The nucleotide sequence reads TGTGCCAGCAGTGAGTGGGACAGGGACTACGAGCAGTACTTC. In this chain, TRBV6-1 is recombined with TRBJ2-5, with 9 middle bases fitting TRBD1. The DNA end lines up better with TRBJ2-7; the J call may be wrong. Its CDR3 holds 14 amino acids, cysteine through phenylalanine. The only DNA kept is the CDR3, 42 bases in frame from the first base. CDR1 and CDR2 (MNHNS, SASEGT) derive from the germline V gene.